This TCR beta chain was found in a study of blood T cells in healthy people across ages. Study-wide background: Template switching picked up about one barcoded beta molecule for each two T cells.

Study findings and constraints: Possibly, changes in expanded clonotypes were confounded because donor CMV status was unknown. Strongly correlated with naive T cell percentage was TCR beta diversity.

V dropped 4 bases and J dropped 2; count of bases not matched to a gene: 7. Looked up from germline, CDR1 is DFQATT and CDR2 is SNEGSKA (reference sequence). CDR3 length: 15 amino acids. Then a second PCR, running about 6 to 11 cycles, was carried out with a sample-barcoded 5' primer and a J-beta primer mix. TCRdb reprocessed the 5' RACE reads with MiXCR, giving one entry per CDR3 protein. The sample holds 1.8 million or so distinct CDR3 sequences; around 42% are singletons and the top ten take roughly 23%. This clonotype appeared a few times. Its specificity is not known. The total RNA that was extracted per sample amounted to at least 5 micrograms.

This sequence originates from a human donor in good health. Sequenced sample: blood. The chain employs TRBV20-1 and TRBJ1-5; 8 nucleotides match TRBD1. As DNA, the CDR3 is TGCAGTGCTATAAGACAGGGGATGGGCAATCAGCCCCAGCATTTT. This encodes CSAIRQGMGNQPQHF.